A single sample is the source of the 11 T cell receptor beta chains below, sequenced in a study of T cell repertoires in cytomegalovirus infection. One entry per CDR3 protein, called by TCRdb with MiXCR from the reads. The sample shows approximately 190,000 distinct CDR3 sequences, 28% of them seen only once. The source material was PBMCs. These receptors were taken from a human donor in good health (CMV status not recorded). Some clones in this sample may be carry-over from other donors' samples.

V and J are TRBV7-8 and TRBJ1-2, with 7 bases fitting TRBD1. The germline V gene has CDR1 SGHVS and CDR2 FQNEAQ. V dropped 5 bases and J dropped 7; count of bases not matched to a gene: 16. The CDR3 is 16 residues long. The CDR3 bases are TGTGCCAGCAGCAATTCCGGGACAGATCCCAGGCGTGGCTACACCTTC. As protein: CASSNSGTDPRRGYTF.

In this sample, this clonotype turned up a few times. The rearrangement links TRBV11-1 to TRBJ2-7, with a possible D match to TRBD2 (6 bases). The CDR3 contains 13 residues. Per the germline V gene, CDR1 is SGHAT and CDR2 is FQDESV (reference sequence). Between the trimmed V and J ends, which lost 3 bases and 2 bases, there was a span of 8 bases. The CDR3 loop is CASSLSGAYEQYF. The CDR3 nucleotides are TGTGCCAGCAGCTTGTCGGGGGCCTACGAGCAGTACTTC.

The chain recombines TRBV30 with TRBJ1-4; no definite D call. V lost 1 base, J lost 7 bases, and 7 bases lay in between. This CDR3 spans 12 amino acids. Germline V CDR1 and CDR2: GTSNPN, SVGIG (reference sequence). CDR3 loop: CAWSATSEKLFF. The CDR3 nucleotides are TGTGCCTGGAGTGCTACCAGTGAAAAACTGTTTTTT.

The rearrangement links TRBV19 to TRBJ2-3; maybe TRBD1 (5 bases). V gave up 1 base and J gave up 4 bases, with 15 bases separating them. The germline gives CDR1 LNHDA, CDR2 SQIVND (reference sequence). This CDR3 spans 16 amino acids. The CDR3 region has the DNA TGTGCCAGTAGTATAGGTAGGGGAAAAGGAGCAGATACGCAGTATTTT. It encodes CASSIGRGKGADTQYF.

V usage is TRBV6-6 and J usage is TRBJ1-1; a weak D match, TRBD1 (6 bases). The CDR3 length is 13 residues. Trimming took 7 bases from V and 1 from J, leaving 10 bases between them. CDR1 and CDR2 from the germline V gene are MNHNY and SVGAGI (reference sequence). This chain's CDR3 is CASKPGANTEAFF. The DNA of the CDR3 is TGTGCCAGCAAACCGGGGGCGAACACTGAAGCTTTCTTT.

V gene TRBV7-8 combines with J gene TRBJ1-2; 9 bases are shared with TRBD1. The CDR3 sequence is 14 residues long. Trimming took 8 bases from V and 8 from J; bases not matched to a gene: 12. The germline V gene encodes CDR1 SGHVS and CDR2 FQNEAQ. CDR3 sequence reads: CASYPRGQGGGYTF. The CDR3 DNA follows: TGTGCCAGCTACCCCCGGGGACAGGGAGGCGGCTACACCTTC.

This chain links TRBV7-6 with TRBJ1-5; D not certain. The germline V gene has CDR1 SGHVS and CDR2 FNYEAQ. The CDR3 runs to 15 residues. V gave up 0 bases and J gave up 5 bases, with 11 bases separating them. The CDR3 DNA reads TGTGCCAGCAGCTTAGCGGGTAGGGAGGATCAGCCCCAGCATTTT. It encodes CASSLAGREDQPQHF.

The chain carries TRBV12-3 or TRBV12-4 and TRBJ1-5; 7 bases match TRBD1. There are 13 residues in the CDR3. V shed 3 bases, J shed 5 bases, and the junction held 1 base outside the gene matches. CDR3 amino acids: CASSLTGHQPQHF. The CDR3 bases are TGTGCCAGCAGTTTGACAGGGCATCAGCCCCAGCATTTT.

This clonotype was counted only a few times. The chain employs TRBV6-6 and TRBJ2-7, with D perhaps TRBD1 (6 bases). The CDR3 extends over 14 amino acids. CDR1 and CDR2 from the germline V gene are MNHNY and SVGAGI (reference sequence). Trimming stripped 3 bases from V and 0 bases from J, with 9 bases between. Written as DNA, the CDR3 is TGTGCCAGCAGTTATACGACAGGCTCCTACGAGCAGTACTTC. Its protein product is CASSYTTGSYEQYF.

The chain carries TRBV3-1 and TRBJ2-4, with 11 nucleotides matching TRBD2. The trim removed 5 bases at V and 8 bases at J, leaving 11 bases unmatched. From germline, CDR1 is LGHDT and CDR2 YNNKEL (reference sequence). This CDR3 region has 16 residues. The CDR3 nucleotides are TGTGCCAGCAGCGTTAGCGGGGGGGCCGGGGGGGACATTCAGTACTTC. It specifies CASSVSGGAGGDIQYF.

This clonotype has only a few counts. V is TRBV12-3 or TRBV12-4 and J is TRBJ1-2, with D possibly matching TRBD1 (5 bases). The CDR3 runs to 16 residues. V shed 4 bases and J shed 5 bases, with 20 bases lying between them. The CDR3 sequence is CASSSLGPTELYGYTF. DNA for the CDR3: TGTGCCAGCAGTTCCTTGGGGCCGACGGAATTATATGGCTACACCTTC.